A selection of T cell receptor beta chains follows, all from one sample in a study of T cell responses to AZD1222 COVID-19 vaccine. Data came from immunoSEQ multiplex PCR; TCRdb stores just in-frame clones and leaves some out. The table records 120,000 or so clones, about 89% of them present only once. The sample in question was peripheral blood, obtained on day 0 of MenACWY control vaccination. The origin of the receptors is an adult in good health. Each CDR3 is given with its conserved first and last residue. The order of the fields is J gene, V gene, clone size, D gene, CDR3 protein, CDR3 DNA. The D gene is left open where the match is weak. Part of the rows lack a size; the others show once, few, many or a class for expanded clones.

TRBJ2-2 | TRBV4-2 | - | - | CASSPQPIGVGTGELFF | TGTGCCAGCAGCCCGCAACCTATTGGGGTCGGAACCGGGGAGCTGTTTTTT
TRBJ2-7 | TRBV20-1 | - | - | CSAHSSYEQYF | TGCAGTGCCCACTCCTCCTACGAGCAGTACTTC
TRBJ2-1 | TRBV7-9 | - | - | CASSPTTAETRDEQFF | TGTGCCAGCAGCCCGACGACCGCCGAGACGAGGGATGAGCAGTTCTTC
TRBJ1-5 | TRBV3-1/TRBV3-2 | - | - | CASSQGGRTNQPQHF | TGTGCCAGCAGCCAAGGGGGGAGAACGAATCAGCCCCAGCATTTT
TRBJ1-2 | TRBV5-1 | once | TRBD1 | CASSLMDRAPYGYTF | TGCGCCAGCAGCTTGATGGACAGGGCCCCTTATGGCTACACCTTC
TRBJ2-7 | TRBV7-3 | - | - | CASSMTGPRSEQYF | TGTGCCAGCAGCATGACGGGACCCCGCTCCGAGCAGTACTTC
TRBJ1-1 | TRBV11-2 | - | TRBD1 | CASSLAGTGTGGLAEAFF | TGTGCCAGCAGCTTAGCTGGGACCGGGACAGGGGGCCTCGCTGAAGCTTTCTTT
TRBJ1-4 | TRBV11-3 | - | - | CASSFDLGPTGSGEKLFF | TGTGCCAGCAGCTTTGACTTGGGGCCTACTGGGAGCGGTGAAAAACTGTTTTTT
TRBJ2-7 | TRBV2 | - | - | CASSEDAFRYEQYF | TGTGCCAGCAGTGAGGATGCCTTTAGGTACGAGCAGTACTTC
TRBJ2-7 | TRBV6-2/TRBV6-3 | - | - | CASSGLGRSYEQYF | TGTGCCAGCAGTGGTTTAGGCAGATCCTACGAGCAGTACTTC
TRBJ2-3 | TRBV20-1 | - | - | CSAGMQGTQYF | TGCAGTGCTGGGATGCAGGGTACGCAGTATTTT
TRBJ1-1 | TRBV5-8 | - | - | CASSYSPNTEAFF | TGTGCCAGCAGCTATTCACCGAACACTGAAGCTTTCTTT
TRBJ1-1 | TRBV5-1 | - | TRBD1 | CASSTGQGEVGTEAFF | TGCGCCAGCAGCACCGGACAGGGTGAAGTCGGGACTGAAGCTTTCTTT
TRBJ2-3 | TRBV12-3/TRBV12-4 | - | - | CASSFTGTDTQYF | TGTGCCAGCAGTTTTACAGGCACAGATACGCAGTATTTT
TRBJ1-1 | TRBV28 | once | - | CASSATGRAFF | TGTGCCAGCAGTGCAACAGGGAGGGCTTTCTTT
TRBJ2-1 | TRBV13 | - | - | CASSPGNEQFF | TGTGCCAGCAGCCCAGGTAATGAGCAGTTCTTC
TRBJ2-1 | TRBV29-1 | - | - | CSVEGRDSYNEQFF | TGCAGCGTTGAAGGGAGGGATTCCTACAATGAGCAGTTCTTC
TRBJ1-1 | TRBV27 | - | - | CASSLWTNTEAFF | TGTGCCAGCAGTTTGTGGACAAACACTGAAGCTTTCTTT
TRBJ2-2 | TRBV5-1 | - | TRBD2 | CASRPTSGSTTGELFF | TGCGCCAGCAGACCTACTAGCGGGAGTACCACCGGGGAGCTGTTTTTT
TRBJ1-3 | TRBV18 | - | - | CASSPLQGSGNTIYF | TGTGCCAGCTCACCACTCCAGGGATCGGGAAACACCATATATTTT
TRBJ1-2 | TRBV6-6 | - | TRBD1 | CASSFLSGTGYGYTF | TGTGCCAGCAGTTTTCTATCAGGGACAGGTTATGGCTACACCTTC
TRBJ2-5 | TRBV30 | - | - | CAWREKETQYF | TGTGCCTGGAGGGAGAAGGAGACCCAGTACTTC
TRBJ1-1 | TRBV7-2 | - | - | CASSLGGGGVTEAFF | TGTGCCAGCAGCTTGGGCGGGGGCGGTGTCACTGAAGCTTTCTTT
TRBJ2-7 | TRBV3-1/TRBV3-2 | few | - | CASSHPLQGPYEQYF | TGTGCCAGCAGCCATCCCCTACAGGGTCCCTACGAGCAGTACTTC
TRBJ1-5 | TRBV7-2 | - | TRBD1 | CASSSGTAQPQHF | TGTGCCAGCAGTTCTGGGACAGCCCAGCCCCAGCATTTT
TRBJ1-4 | TRBV6-5 | - | - | CASSFSTGYQEKLFF | TGTGCCAGCAGTTTTTCGACAGGCTACCAAGAAAAACTGTTTTTT
TRBJ1-1 | TRBV19 | - | TRBD1 | CASSMGQANTEAFF | TGTGCCAGTAGTATGGGACAGGCGAACACTGAAGCTTTCTTT
TRBJ2-1 | TRBV2 | - | - | CASTTRRDDEQFF | TGTGCCAGCACCACTAGACGGGACGATGAGCAGTTCTTC
TRBJ2-1 | TRBV18 | - | TRBD2 | CASSGNLAGVFNEQFF | TGTGCCAGCTCAGGAAATCTAGCGGGAGTGTTTAATGAGCAGTTCTTC
TRBJ1-1 | TRBV11-2 | - | - | CASSLIWGTEAFF | TGTGCCAGCAGCTTAATTTGGGGCACTGAAGCTTTCTTT
TRBJ2-7 | TRBV5-1 | - | - | CASSPRGQGSYEQYF | TGCGCCAGCAGCCCTCGGGGGCAGGGTTCCTACGAGCAGTACTTC